One TCR beta chain is described in this entry. This record comes from a study of OX40 agonist ivuxolimab in advanced cancers. Study overall: The study enrolled dose-escalation patients with hepatocellular carcinoma, melanoma, renal cell or head and neck cancer. Three individuals attained partial responses, comprising one hepatocellular carcinoma case and two cutaneous melanoma cases.

CDR3 length equals 15 residues. Germline V gene data show CDR1 as LGHNA and CDR2 as YNFKEQ. With V trimmed by 1 base and J by 0 bases, 2 bases remained unmatched. Profiled with immunoSEQ multiplex PCR; TCRdb holds only in-frame clones, not every one. The sample has about 79,000 clones, more than 85% seen once. Sequenced material: CD4+ or CD8+ T cells sorted from blood, taken in a trial of the OX40 agonist ivuxolimab. The chain carries TRBV4-2 and TRBJ2-5; 7 bases map to TRBD1. The receptor was isolated from an adult with an advanced solid tumor such as melanoma, head and neck, liver or kidney cancer. CDR3 sequence (DNA): TGTGCCAGCAGCCAAGCGACAGGGAACCAAGAGACCCAGTACTTC. It encodes CASSQATGNQETQYF.